The clone carrying this T cell receptor (beta chain) is judged medium-sized. The antigen is undetermined. These data belong to a study of T cell responses to AZD1222 COVID-19 vaccine. Study-level points and caveats: Repertoires were collected only later (after the peak T cell response had occurred).

Clones were read by immunoSEQ multiplex PCR, and TCRdb kept only the in-frame ones, dropping some. The sample gives 99,000 or so clones, 88% of which show up once; around 2.5% is in the top ten. The sample in question was peripheral blood, obtained on day 0 of AZD1222 vaccination. The sequence came from an adult in good health.

The CDR3, as DNA: TGTGCCAGCAGTGAAACAGGGGACAGGGGGTATTATGGCTACACCTTC. Its protein product is CASSETGDRGYYGYTF. V is TRBV6-1 and J is TRBJ1-2, with 11 bases identical to TRBD1. The CDR3 is made up of 16 amino acids. CDR1 is MNHNS, CDR2 SASEGT, per germline. V was pared by 2 bases and J by 5 bases, with 7 bases of the junction left unmatched.